A single sample gave rise to the 24 T cell receptor beta chains below, sequenced in a study of breast tumors, draining lymph nodes, adjacent tissues. The lymph nodes were axillary draining lymph nodes from breast cancer patients. TCRdb passed the multiplex PCR reads through MiXCR, listing each CDR3 protein once. The sample has approximately 190,000 distinct CDR3 sequences; around a third are singletons. The specimen sequenced was axillary lymph node tissue. These receptors were collected from a female donor with breast cancer. Some clones in this sample may be carry-over from other donors' samples.

This clonotype was recorded at least ten times. This chain links TRBV18 with TRBJ1-6; 7 bases are shared with TRBD1. The V segment lost 3 bases and the J segment 4 bases; nucleotides outside the gene matches: 3. This CDR3 region has 15 residues. Germline CDR1 and CDR2: KGHSH and LQKENI. This CDR3 is CASSPTGAYNSPLHF. In DNA form, the CDR3 reads TGTGCCAGCTCACCCACAGGGGCTTATAATTCACCCCTCCACTTT.

Concerning this clonotype: A much larger clone lies a single base off, so this may be a read error. V gene TRBV11-2 combines with J gene TRBJ2-1, with 8 positions matching TRBD1. Germline CDR1 is SGHAT and CDR2 is FQNNGV. The CDR3 has 12 residues. CDR3 region: CASSRDRSERFF. The CDR3 coding sequence is TGTGCCAGCAGCCGGGACAGGAGCGAGCGGTTCTTC.

In this sample, this clonotype turned up many times. The V call is TRBV24-1, the J call TRBJ2-1; no clear D gene. V was cut by 3 bases and J by 0 bases, with 17 bases left in between. The CDR3 spans 18 residues. The germline gives CDR1 KGHDR, CDR2 SFDVKD. CDR3 residues: CATSDPARTASSYNEQFF. The CDR3, as DNA: TGTGCCACCAGTGATCCCGCCCGGACGGCAAGCTCCTACAATGAGCAGTTCTTC.

This clonotype was counted ten times or more. The CDR3 nucleotides are TGTGCCAGCAGTTACTTAAATTCACCCCTCCACTTT. Protein product: CASSYLNSPLHF. The rearrangement uses TRBV6-5 and TRBJ1-6; no clear D gene. Looked up from germline, CDR1 is MNHEY and CDR2 is SVGAGI. Trimming pared 1 base from V and 7 bases from J, leaving 2 bases between. This CDR3 contains 12 residues.

This clonotype was recorded many times. The CDR3 nucleotides are TGTGCCAGCAGTTCCTCACGGGGGGAGACCCAGTACTTC. Its protein is CASSSSRGETQYF. The genes are TRBV6-5 and TRBJ2-5; possible D gene TRBD2, 6 bases. The ends were cut back, 4 bases at V and 5 bases at J, with 11 bases in the middle. The CDR3 totals 13 residues. CDR1 is MNHEY, CDR2 SVGAGI, per germline.

Notes on this clonotype: This may be a read error, as it is one base from a much larger clone. The rearrangement joins TRBV6-4 to TRBJ2-7, with D unclear. V lost 3 bases to trimming and J lost 2 bases, with 14 bases between them. CDR3 length: 15 amino acids. CDR1 and CDR2 from the germline V gene are MRHNA and SNTAGT. The CDR3 nucleotides are TGTGCCAGCAGTGAAAATCCCGGGCTCCCCTACGAGCAGTACTTC. Its translation: CASSENPGLPYEQYF.

This clonotype was counted ten times or more. The chain is built from TRBV5-5 and TRBJ2-7; a possible D gene is TRBD1 (6 bases). V lost 0 bases and J lost 1, with 8 bases in between. This CDR3 spans 14 amino acids. Germline-derived CDR1 and CDR2 are SGHKS and YYEKEE (reference sequence). This CDR3 is CASSLGRGSYEQYF. The CDR3 DNA is TGTGCCAGCAGCTTGGGCAGGGGATCCTACGAGCAGTACTTC.

This clonotype was recorded a few times. A much larger clone differs from this one at a single base, so this may be a read error. This chain links TRBV5-6 with TRBJ2-2; 11 nucleotides align to TRBD1. CDR3 length equals 16 residues. Germline CDR1 is SGHDT and CDR2 is YYEEEE. CDR3 in amino acids: CAGSLGGTGGTGELFF. CDR3 coding DNA: TGTGCCGGCAGCTTGGGCGGGACAGGGGGCACCGGGGAGCTGTTTTTT.

V and J are TRBV24-1 and TRBJ2-3; 12 bases line up with TRBD2. From germline, CDR1 is KGHDR and CDR2 SFDVKD. After removal of 7 bases from V and 11 bases from J, the junction contained 6 bases not matched to a gene. This CDR3 contains 13 residues. CDR3 DNA: TGTGCCACCAGGACTAGCGGGAGTAATGAGCAGTATTTT. Amino acids: CATRTSGSNEQYF.

This clonotype showed up many times. The chain carries TRBV6-5 and TRBJ1-4, with D possibly matching TRBD1 (6 bases). The germline CDR1 and CDR2 sequences are MNHEY and SVGAGI. The germline V and J ends were trimmed by 2 bases and 7 bases, with 20 bases remaining between them. The CDR3 totals 17 residues. The CDR3 coding sequence is TGTGCCAGCAGTTACGGAGCTGGGCAGGGGATGGGTGAAAAACTGTTTTTT. Translating it yields CASSYGAGQGMGEKLFF.

This clonotype was found many times. The rearrangement uses TRBV2 and TRBJ2-3, with unresolved D. Germline-derived CDR1 and CDR2 are SNHLY and FYNNEI. The CDR3 sequence is 11 residues long. V gave up 6 bases and J gave up 4 bases, with 5 bases separating them. CDR3 nucleotide sequence: TGTGCCAGCAGATTCCCAGATACGCAGTATTTT. The encoded protein is CASRFPDTQYF.

Worth noting for this clonotype: A much larger clone differs from this one at a single base, so this may be a read error. V usage is TRBV4-3 and J usage is TRBJ2-1, with D possibly TRBD2 on 6 matching bases. The CDR3 loop spans 15 amino acids. Germline CDR1 reads LGHNA; CDR2 reads YSLEER. The CDR3 loop reads CASRQDRASSEPQFF. DNA of the CDR3: TGCGCCAGCAGGCAAGATCGAGCCTCTAGCGAACCGCAGTTCTTC.

This clonotype was counted ten times or more. The chain combines TRBV12-3 or TRBV12-4 with TRBJ1-5; D is ambiguous. The CDR3 is 13 amino acids. Trimming took off 7 bases at V and 4 bases at J, with 11 bases between the two ends. CDR3 DNA: TGTGCCAGCACCTCCGACTGGAATCAGCCCCAGCATTTT. Protein product: CASTSDWNQPQHF.

J is TRBJ2-5 and V is TRBV12-3 or TRBV12-4; 15 bases align to TRBD2. The CDR3 length is 17 residues. The junction had 6 bases not matched to a gene; V was cut back by 5 bases and J by 2 bases. This CDR3 reads CASSGTSGRRGQETQYF. The CDR3 nucleotides are TGTGCCAGCAGTGGGACTAGCGGGAGGAGGGGGCAAGAGACCCAGTACTTC.

This clonotype was detected only a few times. Since a much larger clone is just one base distant, this may be a read error. This sequence joins TRBV11-2 and TRBJ2-7, with 12 bases fitting TRBD2. CDR1 and CDR2 (germline): SGHAT, FQNNGV. The CDR3 covers 15 residues. The CDR3 protein is CASSLAGTSGYEQHF. The CDR3 DNA reads as TGTGCCAGCAGCTTAGCCGGGACTAGCGGGTACGAGCAGCACTTC.

This clonotype was observed a single time. The V call is TRBV7-4, the J call TRBJ1-4; 9 nucleotides line up with TRBD1. Germline V CDR1 and CDR2: SGHVT, SQSDAQ. V lost 5 bases to trimming and J lost 7 bases; unmatched junction nucleotides: 8. The CDR3 is 15 residues long. The CDR3 sequence is CASSTTGTGLEKLFF. CDR3 in DNA: TGTGCCAGCAGCACAACAGGGACAGGGCTTGAAAAACTGTTTTTT. Filled out from reference TRBV7-4 and TRBJ1-4, the complete variable domain reads GAGVSQSPRYKVAKRGRDVALRCDSISGHVTLYWYRQTLGQGSEVLTYSQSDAQRDKSGRPSGRFSAERPERSVSTLKIQRTEQGDSAVYLCASSTTGTGLEKLFFGSGTQLSVL.

This clonotype was recorded many times. This chain links TRBV6-5 with TRBJ2-2; 12 nucleotides agree with TRBD2. CDR3 size: 16 residues. After removal of 5 bases from V and 5 bases from J, the junction contained 6 bases not matched to a gene. Germline V gene lookup returns CDR1 MNHEY and CDR2 SVGAGI. The DNA of the CDR3 is TGTGCCAGCAGTCCGAGGCTAGCGGGAGGGACCGGGGAGCTGTTTTTT. It yields the protein CASSPRLAGGTGELFF.

The V and J genes are TRBV11-2 and TRBJ2-5; D may be TRBD2 (6 bases). The CDR3 length is 15 residues. CDR1 and CDR2 (germline): SGHAT, FQNNGV. V lost 3 bases to trimming and J lost 4 bases, with 15 bases between them. The CDR3 coding sequence is TGTGCCAGCAGCTTCAGGACTACCTTGAGAGAGACCCAGTACTTC. It translates to CASSFRTTLRETQYF.

Of note for this clonotype: With a much larger clone just one base away, this may be a read error. The chain carries TRBV6-4 and TRBJ2-3; 13 nucleotides align to TRBD2. This CDR3 contains 18 residues. With 5 bases clipped from V and 0 bases from J, the junction kept 8 bases outside the gene matches. Germline CDR1 and CDR2: MRHNA and SNTAGT. CDR3 residues: CASSHPGTSGTSTDTQYF. The CDR3 nucleotides are TGTGCCAGCAGTCACCCAGGGACTAGCGGGACTAGCACAGATACGCAGTATTTT.

This clonotype was seen many times. The V gene is TRBV7-9, the J gene TRBJ2-1; D possibly uses TRBD1 or TRBD2 (5 bases each). The V gene's germline CDR1 is SEHNR and CDR2 FQNEAQ (reference sequence). The CDR3 runs to 16 residues. V dropped 5 bases and J dropped 4 bases, with 18 bases sitting between them. Here the CDR3 reads CASSHLGTSDYNEQFF. CDR3 nucleotides: TGTGCCAGCAGCCACTTAGGGACGTCTGATTACAATGAGCAGTTCTTC.

The chain recombines TRBV6-2 or TRBV6-3 with TRBJ1-2, with 9 bases matching TRBD1. The CDR3 loop spans 15 amino acids. V dropped 2 bases and J dropped 8; count of bases not matched to a gene: 9. Germline V gene lookup returns CDR1 MNHEY and CDR2 SVGEGT. This CDR3 reads CASSYPGQGMKGYTF. CDR3 DNA: TGTGCCAGCAGTTACCCCGGACAGGGGATGAAGGGCTACACCTTC.

The V call is TRBV11-2, the J call TRBJ1-5, with TRBD1 matching 7 bases. The length of the CDR3 is 13 residues. V gave up 8 bases and J gave up 2 bases; unmatched junction bases: 3. CDR1 and CDR2 (germline): SGHAT, FQNNGV. This chain's CDR3 is CASAGQGNQPQHF. DNA of the CDR3: TGTGCCAGCGCCGGACAGGGCAATCAGCCCCAGCATTTT.

The gene calls are TRBV5-1 and TRBJ1-6; the D is unclear. The CDR3 contains 18 residues. The germline V gene has CDR1 SGHRS and CDR2 YFSETQ. V lost 0 bases to trimming and J lost 9 bases, with 22 bases between them. CDR3 in DNA: TGCGCCAGCAGCTTGGCCGTGGGAGGTGGCCAAGGGTGTTCACCCCTCCACTTT. Amino acids: CASSLAVGGGQGCSPLHF.

This clonotype showed up many times. The chain recombines TRBV18 with TRBJ2-2; D is undetermined. This CDR3 is built from 14 residues. The germline CDR1 and CDR2 sequences are KGHSH and LQKENI. V was shortened by 6 bases and J by 4 bases, with 12 bases between the two germline ends. The CDR3 coding sequence is TGTGCCAGCTCTCGAGACACGTTCACCGGGGAGCTGTTTTTT. Protein product: CASSRDTFTGELFF. The full variable domain, its missing parts supplied by reference TRBV18 and TRBJ2-2, is NAGVMQNPRHLVRRRGQEARLRCSPMKGHSHVYWYRQLPEEGLKFMVYLQKENIIDESGMPKERFSAEFPKEGPSILRIQQVVRGDSAAYFCASSRDTFTGELFFGEGSRLTVL.